The present entry profiles one T cell receptor beta chain with its context. The sample comes from a study of neurological immune-mediated disorders. The CDR3 covers 14 residues. Germline V gene lookup returns CDR1 SGHVS and CDR2 FNYEAQ. J gave up 6 bases and V 4 bases, and 2 bases lay outside the gene matches. Synthesis of cDNA was carried out by template-switch 5'RACE. The reaction used 10-nucleotide random UMIs. TCRdb processed the 5' RACE reads anew with MiXCR; each CDR3 protein has one entry. The sample holds roughly 39,000 distinct CDR3 sequences, about 4.8% seen once. Sample: CD4+ T cells from blood. The chain is built from TRBV7-6 and TRBJ2-2; 10 bases match TRBD1. This clonotype originated in a young man in good health. In DNA form, the CDR3 reads TGTGCCAGCAGCTCAGGACAGGGGGCCGGGGAGCTGTTTTTT. It yields the protein CASSSGQGAGELFF.